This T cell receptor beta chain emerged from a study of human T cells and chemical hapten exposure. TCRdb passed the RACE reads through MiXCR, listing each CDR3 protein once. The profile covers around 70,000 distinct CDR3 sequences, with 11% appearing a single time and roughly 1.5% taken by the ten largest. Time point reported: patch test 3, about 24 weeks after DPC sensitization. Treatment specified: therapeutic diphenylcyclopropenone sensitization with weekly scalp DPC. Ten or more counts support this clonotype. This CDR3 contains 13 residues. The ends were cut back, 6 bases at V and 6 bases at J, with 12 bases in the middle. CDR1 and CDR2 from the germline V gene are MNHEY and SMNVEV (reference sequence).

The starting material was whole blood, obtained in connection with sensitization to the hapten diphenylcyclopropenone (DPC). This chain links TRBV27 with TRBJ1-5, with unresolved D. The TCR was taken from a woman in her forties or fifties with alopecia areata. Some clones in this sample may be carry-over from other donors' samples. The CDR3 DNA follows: TGTGCCAGCAGCCTAACTCGGGGTCAGCCCCAGCATTTT. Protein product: CASSLTRGQPQHF.